Listed here are 27 T cell receptor beta chains from one sample, sequenced in a study of shared clonotypes between healthy human individuals. The table came from immunoSEQ multiplex PCR; TCRdb's copy has only in-frame clones and leaves some out. The sample lists 2 million to 2.5 million clones; approximately 94% were seen once. Sequencing was performed on naive CD4+ T cells sorted from blood. Specified subset: CD45RA+ positively selected. These receptors were collected from a man between 18 and 35 years old in good health.

The genes are TRBV2 and TRBJ1-3, with a tentative D call TRBD1 (5 bases). Deletions cut 5 bases from V and 4 bases from J, with 12 bases between. The length of the CDR3 is 14 residues. The germline V gene has CDR1 SNHLY and CDR2 FYNNEI. CDR3: CASSRDSGGNTIYF. CDR3 nucleotides: TGTGCCAGCAGTCGGGACTCGGGGGGAAACACCATATATTTT.

This chain links TRBV14 with TRBJ1-1; TRBD1 matches at 10 bases. CDR1 and CDR2 from the germline V gene are SGHDN and FVKESK. This CDR3 has 17 residues. J gave up 0 bases and V 5 bases, and 9 bases lay outside the gene matches. The CDR3 reads CASSARQGAFMNTEAFF. The CDR3 DNA is TGTGCCAGCAGCGCCCGACAGGGGGCCTTCATGAACACTGAAGCTTTCTTT.

CDR3 nucleotides: TGCGCCAGCAGCCAAGGCCGGGCAGTGAAGACGACCCAGTACTTC. As protein: CASSQGRAVKTTQYF. The chain employs TRBV4-1 and TRBJ2-5; no clear D gene. The CDR3 spans 15 residues. Germline assignment: CDR1 MGHRA and CDR2 YSYEKL. The V end lost 1 base, the J end lost 7 bases, and 16 bases lay between the germline ends.

The chain uses TRBV4-1 and TRBJ1-5; D ambiguous. From germline, CDR1 is MGHRA and CDR2 YSYEKL. V was shortened by 0 bases and J by 4 bases, with 10 bases between the two germline ends. This CDR3 contains 15 residues. The CDR3 region has the DNA TGCGCCAGCAGCCAAGAGAGCGCGCGGAATCAGCCCCAGCATTTT. Encoded protein: CASSQESARNQPQHF.

The rearrangement joins TRBV14 to TRBJ2-7, with D possibly matching TRBD2 (5 bases). Deletions cut 3 bases from V and 7 bases from J, with 13 bases between. The CDR3 totals 13 residues. CDR1 is SGHDN, CDR2 FVKESK, per germline. CDR3 residues: CASSQTMLLEQYF. Written as DNA, the CDR3 is TGTGCCAGCAGCCAGACTATGCTCTTAGAGCAGTACTTC.

This chain connects TRBV4-3 to TRBJ2-7; TRBD1 aligns across 9 bases. The ends lost 3 bases at V and 7 bases at J; junction bases unmatched: 10. Germline CDR1 is LGHNA and CDR2 is YSLEER. The CDR3 loop spans 15 amino acids. The CDR3: CASSHTGTGTQEQYF. The CDR3 DNA is TGCGCCAGCAGCCACACCGGGACAGGGACGCAAGAGCAGTACTTC.

The table lists this clone with a count of one. Other DNA sequences within the sample encode an identical CDR3. V gene TRBV6-5 combines with J gene TRBJ1-4, with D unresolved. Trimming took 0 bases from V and 4 from J, leaving 12 bases between them. Germline V gene lookup returns CDR1 MNHEY and CDR2 SVGAGI. This CDR3 has 16 amino acids. The CDR3 DNA sequence: TGTGCCAGCAGTTACTCGTCGGGAGTTGGTAATGAAAAACTGTTTTTT. Its translation: CASSYSSGVGNEKLFF.

The chain employs TRBV6-6 and TRBJ1-1; D call uncertain. Trimming removed 7 bases from V and 0 bases from J, with 12 bases in between. The length of the CDR3 is 14 residues. CDR1 is MNHNY, CDR2 SVGAGI, per germline (reference sequence). The CDR3 sequence is CASTPGFMNTEAFF. DNA of the CDR3: TGTGCCAGCACCCCTGGTTTCATGAACACTGAAGCTTTCTTT.

Regarding this clone: An end of the junction differs from the germline gene, which may be a read error. This sequence joins TRBV18 and TRBJ2-5; 7 nucleotides match TRBD2. CDR3 length: 14 amino acids. Per germline, CDR1 KGHSH and CDR2 LQKENI. The CDR3 is CASSAPPGRETQYF. The DNA of the CDR3 is TGTGCCAGCTCAGCACCCCCCGGGAGGGAGACCCAGTACTTC.

The chain links TRBV10-2 to TRBJ1-1, with 8 bases matching TRBD1. This CDR3 is 12 amino acids long. Trimming at V came to 4 bases and at J to 11 bases, leaving 6 bases not matched to a gene. From germline, CDR1 is WSHSY and CDR2 SAAADI. In DNA, the CDR3 is TGCGCCAGCAGTGGAACCACAGGGGGGGCTTTCTTT. Translation: CASSGTTGGAFF.

The gene calls are TRBV5-1 and TRBJ2-1, with D perhaps matching TRBD2 (5 bases). Trimming removed 0 bases at V and 1 base at J, with 11 bases between. The CDR3 runs 16 residues. Germline-derived CDR1 and CDR2 are SGHRS and YFSETQ. The CDR3 DNA is TGCGCCAGCAGCTTGGTCGGGGTCAGTTCCTACAATGAGCAGTTCTTC. Translating gives CASSLVGVSSYNEQFF.

The chain is built from TRBV7-2 and TRBJ2-2; D gene unclear. This CDR3 is built from 15 residues. The V end lost 5 bases, the J end lost 1 base, and 11 bases lay between the germline ends. CDR1 is SGHTA and CDR2 is FQGNSA in the germline V gene. CDR3 coding DNA: TGTGCCAGCAGCCCCCAGTCGGGGAACACCGGGGAGCTGTTTTTT. Translated, it gives CASSPQSGNTGELFF.

This chain links TRBV28 with TRBJ2-3; 10 nucleotides line up with TRBD2. Germline V CDR1 and CDR2: MDHEN, SYDVKM. The CDR3 contains 17 residues. Trimming took 4 bases from V and 4 from J; bases not matched to a gene: 11. CDR3 DNA sequence: TGTGCCAGCAGTTCCGGGACTAGCGTGGCGGTTTCAGATACGCAGTATTTT. Translated, it gives CASSSGTSVAVSDTQYF.

V usage is TRBV4-3 and J usage is TRBJ1-6, with D unclear. Trimming stripped 4 bases from V and 0 bases from J, with 16 bases between. Germline V CDR1 and CDR2: LGHNA, YSLEER. This CDR3 is 18 amino acids long. The CDR3 region is CASSPRHSSSSYNSPLHF. The CDR3 DNA reads TGCGCCAGCAGCCCCCGACATTCCTCTAGCTCCTATAATTCACCCCTCCACTTT.

The gene calls are TRBV6-5 and TRBJ2-7; 12 bases are a match to TRBD2. V shed 6 bases, J shed 6 bases, and the junction held 9 bases outside the gene matches. Germline lookup yields CDR1 MNHEY and CDR2 SVGAGI. CDR3 length: 15 residues. CDR3 in amino acids: CASRGLAGGPSEQYF. CDR3 DNA sequence: TGTGCCAGCAGGGGTCTAGCGGGAGGGCCGAGCGAGCAGTACTTC.

The chain recombines TRBV5-1 with TRBJ1-6; 7 bases fit TRBD1. The length of the CDR3 is 16 residues. V lost 0 bases and J lost 6; bases outside the gene matches: 6. The germline gives CDR1 SGHRS, CDR2 YFSETQ. CDR3 protein: CASSLEDRRGNSPLHF. The CDR3, as DNA: TGCGCCAGCAGCTTGGAGGACAGGAGAGGTAATTCACCCCTCCACTTT.

The chain combines TRBV19 with TRBJ2-5; no reliable D call. The CDR3 totals 13 residues. Germline lookup yields CDR1 LNHDA and CDR2 SQIVND (reference sequence). The ends were cut back, 2 bases at V and 10 bases at J, with 14 bases in the middle. The CDR3 DNA sequence: TGTGCCAGTAGTATACGCAGCTCCCCCTACCAGTACTTC. This codes for CASSIRSSPYQYF.

This clone was seen only once. J is TRBJ1-1 and V is TRBV11-2; tentative D call: TRBD1 (5 bases). Trimming left V 0 bases short and J 8 bases short, with 19 bases between. This CDR3 is 16 amino acids long. The germline V gene encodes CDR1 SGHAT and CDR2 FQNNGV. CDR3 sequence reads: CASSLDPGPPRNEAFF. The DNA for the CDR3 is TGTGCCAGCAGCTTAGATCCGGGACCACCGAGAAACGAAGCTTTCTTT.

The rearrangement joins TRBV14 to TRBJ2-7, with 8 bases aligning to TRBD1. This CDR3 region has 12 residues. The trim removed 5 bases at V and 8 bases at J, leaving 5 bases unmatched. Germline CDR1 SGHDN, CDR2 FVKESK. This CDR3 is CASSSDRVKQYF. The DNA of the CDR3 is TGTGCCAGCAGCTCGGACAGGGTAAAGCAGTACTTC.

This chain uses TRBV28 with TRBJ1-6; D may be TRBD1 (5 bases). The CDR3 spans 13 residues. The V end lost 8 bases, the J end lost 7 bases, and 12 bases lay between the germline ends. Germline lookup yields CDR1 MDHEN and CDR2 SYDVKM. The CDR3 bases are TGTGCCAGCTTTGGGACGTGGAATTCACCCCTCCACTTT. It is translated as CASFGTWNSPLHF.

The V call is TRBV2, the J call TRBJ2-1; 9 bases match TRBD1. Trimming at V came to 7 bases and at J to 5 bases, leaving 6 bases not matched to a gene. CDR3 length equals 14 residues. Per germline, CDR1 SNHLY and CDR2 FYNNEI. The CDR3 DNA follows: TGTGCCAGCAACTATGGGACAGGGAACAATGAGCAGTTCTTC. This gives the protein CASNYGTGNNEQFF.

J is TRBJ1-4 and V is TRBV6-5; D unresolved. This CDR3 has 14 residues. V lost 7 bases, J lost 5 bases, and 14 bases lay in between. Germline CDR1 and CDR2: MNHEY and SVGAGI. The CDR3 is CASTRDVLNEKLFF. The CDR3 region has the DNA TGTGCCAGCACCCGGGATGTCTTAAATGAAAAACTGTTTTTT.

The genes are TRBV28 and TRBJ1-6; D is undetermined. The germline V gene has CDR1 MDHEN and CDR2 SYDVKM. This CDR3 region has 12 residues. V lost 6 bases and J lost 7, with 7 bases in between. CDR3 protein: CASRETNSPLHF. The DNA of the CDR3 is TGTGCCAGCAGAGAGACAAATTCACCCCTCCACTTT.

Here the CDR3 DNA reads TGCGCCAGCAGCCAAGGCCAGGGTGGGGCCAACGTCCTGACTTTC. Amino acid sequence: CASSQGQGGANVLTF. The chain couples TRBV4-1 to TRBJ2-6, with D maybe TRBD1 (5 bases). Germline V gene sequence: CDR1 MGHRA, CDR2 YSYEKL. The CDR3 has 15 residues. Trimming took 1 base from V and 3 from J, leaving 7 bases between them.

The V gene is TRBV9, the J gene TRBJ2-7, with D perhaps given as TRBD1 or TRBD2 (7 bases each). V was pared by 4 bases and J by 6 bases, with 14 bases between. The germline V gene encodes CDR1 SGDLS and CDR2 YYNGEE. The CDR3 length is 13 residues. The DNA of the CDR3 is TGTGCCAGCAGCCCAGGGGGGGAGGTCGAGCAGTACTTC. It translates to CASSPGGEVEQYF.

V usage is TRBV30 and J usage is TRBJ2-1; D remains ambiguous. The CDR3 spans 13 residues. CDR1 is GTSNPN, CDR2 SVGIG, per germline (reference sequence). Trimming removed 1 base from V and 2 bases from J, with 6 bases in between. The CDR3 sequence is CAWSGQTYNEQFF. Written as DNA, the CDR3 is TGTGCCTGGAGTGGGCAGACCTACAATGAGCAGTTCTTC.

Only one count was recorded for this clone. V gene TRBV7-9 combines with J gene TRBJ2-7, with D possibly matching TRBD2 (6 bases). CDR1 and CDR2 (germline): SEHNR, FQNEAQ (reference sequence). The CDR3 has 12 residues. V shed 10 bases and J shed 7 bases, with 17 bases lying between them. CDR3 in amino acids: CATRDFRGEQYF. The CDR3 DNA reads as TGTGCCACCAGGGACTTTCGAGGAGAGCAGTACTTC.